The entry that follows covers one T cell receptor (beta chain) sequence. Its antigen target is currently unknown. This entry is derived from a study of monozygotic twins with inflammatory bowel disease (dated by TCRdb to between 2018 and 2021). In the study overall: The full study comprised 28 monozygotic twin pairs: nine German pairs (four IBD-concordant, five IBD-discordant) and 19 IBD-discordant Danish pairs. Disease-associated traits were sought mainly through comparisons between IBD patients and their genetically identical healthy co-twins within discordant pairs. Each individual had, on average, about 151 000 unique TCRalpha sequences and 181 000 unique TCRbeta sequences available for analysis. What the study reported, not specific to this receptor: Measured by the inverse Simpson index, TCRbeta repertoire diversity was lower in IBD patients than in their healthy co-twins. No single strong signal or clonotype linked to IBD turned up in the results, so the idea that one exists was not supported. Fewer clonotypes were shared with other individuals by IBD patients than by healthy twins, most markedly in patients showing signs of disease activity. Concordant and discordant twins showed no difference in repertoire similarity, possibly because of limited statistical power. The analysis was unable to tell apart different T cell subtypes. Background noise and inter-individual variability may have been introduced into the repertoires by the differing immunosuppressive treatments among patients.

From each donor, a roughly 2.5 ml peripheral blood sample was collected into PAXgene tubes and stored at -80 degrees C. Total RNA was isolated from whole blood with the PAXgene blood miRNA kit on an automated QIAcube, without T cell sorting. Peripheral blood from monozygotic twin pairs, either concordant or discordant for inflammatory bowel disease, underwent deep TCRalpha and TCRbeta repertoire profiling that used unique molecular barcoding. Smoking habits were recorded for all twin pairs, and each individual was classified as a current, former or never smoker. CDR1 KGHSH and CDR2 LQKENI are derived from the germline V gene. Measured from the cysteine to the phenylalanine, the CDR3 is 12 residues long. No nucleotide data were recorded. Library preparation was by 5' RACE. Preparation of each TCR library used approximately 4,000 ng of total RNA. For each sample, cDNA synthesis was carried out in eight separate reactions using SMARTScribe reverse transcriptase. During cDNA synthesis, template switching was used to introduce unique molecular identifiers that contained a 6-nucleotide sample barcode. TCRalpha and TCRbeta cDNA was amplified in two nested PCRs of approximately 16 and 10 cycles, and bead purification was carried out after each PCR. Before amplification, cDNA was treated with uracil DNA-glycosylase and purified using the QIAquick PCR purification kit. The second PCR was the step at which Illumina TruSeq-compatible adapters and sample-specific barcodes were added. Library quality and concentration were checked on TapeStation and Qubit, and libraries were pooled at around 5.3 ng each. Sequencing of the pooled libraries was done on an Illumina HiSeq2500 single-index Rapid Run using custom sequencing primers and 2 x 100 bp reads. On the study's bioinformatics: UMI-based consensus assembly with MiGEC version 1.2.6 was used to correct PCR and sequencing errors. MiXCR version 2.1.1 was used for V(D)J alignment, clonotype assembly and CDR3 extraction. To normalise gene usage, clonotype sharing and MAIT/NKT TCR abundance, the analysis used the top 1000, 10 000 and 20 000 clonotypes per sample. After downsampling to 27 000 UMIs, diversity was calculated as the inverse Simpson index using the vegan R package. Paired Mann-Whitney U tests were applied to discordant twin pairs, with Benjamini-Hochberg correction for multiple testing. Through TCRdb reprocessing, the reads give one entry per CDR3 protein sequence; DNA is omitted. Clone size and V and J calls follow TCRdb, not the original study. Per the sample table, the count is some 150,000 distinct CDR3 sequences. The ten largest clonotypes hold around 1.2% of the sample.

The V and J genes are TRBV18 and TRBJ2-5; no DNA is available, so the TRBD1 call from TCRdb remains unchecked. Material: blood. The sequence was obtained from a human donor with ulcerative colitis or Crohn's disease, or a healthy co-twin of an affected twin (not recorded which). This receptor carries the CDR3 CASSPGAETQYF.